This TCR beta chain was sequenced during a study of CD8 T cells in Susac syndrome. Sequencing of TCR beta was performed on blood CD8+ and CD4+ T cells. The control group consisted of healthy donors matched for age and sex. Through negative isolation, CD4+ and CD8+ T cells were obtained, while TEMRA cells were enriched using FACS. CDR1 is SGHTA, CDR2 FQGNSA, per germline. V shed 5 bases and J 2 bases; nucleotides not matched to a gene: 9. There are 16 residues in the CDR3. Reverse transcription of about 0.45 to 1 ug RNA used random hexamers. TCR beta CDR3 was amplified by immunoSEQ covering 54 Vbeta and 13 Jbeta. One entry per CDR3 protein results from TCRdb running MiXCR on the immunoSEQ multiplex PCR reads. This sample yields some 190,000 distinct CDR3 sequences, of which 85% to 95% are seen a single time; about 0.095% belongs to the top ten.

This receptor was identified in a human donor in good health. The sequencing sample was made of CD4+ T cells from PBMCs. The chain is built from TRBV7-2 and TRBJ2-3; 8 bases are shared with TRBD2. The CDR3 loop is CASSTGPSGHTDTQYF. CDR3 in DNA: TGTGCCAGCAGCACCGGACCTAGCGGGCACACAGATACGCAGTATTTT.